The present entry profiles one T cell receptor (beta chain) with its context. What it binds is unknown. The sample belongs to a study of T cell responses to AZD1222 COVID-19 vaccine. Regarding the study as a whole: Spike-spanning, vaccine-associated CD4 TCRs were dominant at 160-218 and 743-854. An increase in Spike-specific TCR breadth and depth was observed after two AZD1222 doses.

Data came from immunoSEQ multiplex PCR; TCRdb stores just in-frame clones and leaves some out. The sample consists of about 140,000 clones, more than 85% of them appearing once. Germline V lookup: CDR1 SGHKS, CDR2 YYEKEE (reference sequence). Between the trimmed V and J ends, which lost 3 bases and 1 base, there was a span of 16 bases. The length of the CDR3 is 16 residues. This chain joins TRBV5-5 and TRBJ1-1, with D possibly matching TRBD1 (6 bases). The TCR originated in an adult in good health. The sample in question was peripheral blood, obtained on day 0 of AZD1222 vaccination. CDR3 sequence (DNA): TGTGCCAGCAGCTCCCTGGACAGTAAGGCGAACACTGAAGCTTTCTTT. Its protein product is CASSSLDSKANTEAFF.